The table lists the clone carrying this T cell receptor beta chain with a few counts. The antigen is unknown. Universal primer sites and UMIs were introduced during 5'RACE template-switching synthesis of TCR cDNA. TCRdb independently ran MiXCR on the 5' RACE reads; one entry per CDR3 protein. The sample consists of 120,000 or so distinct CDR3 sequences, around 15% of them appearing once. The data derive from a study of T cells after yellow fever vaccination. Overall study context: Researchers used SMART-Seq v4 Ultra Low Input to prepare fractions that had low cell numbers. Study observations and caveats: Few clonotypes appeared in both CD4 and CD8 compartments. The booster response re-showed most primary clones: 96% CD4, approximately 86% CD8.

The CDR3 contains 17 residues. The germline CDR1 and CDR2 sequences are MNHNY and SVGAGI (reference sequence). Trimming stripped 5 bases from V and 2 bases from J, with 22 bases between. The sequence derives from a man between 18 and 35 years old who received the YFV17D yellow fever vaccine. The sample was CD8+ T cells sorted from PBMCs, taken 5 days after the yellow fever booster vaccination. This chain links TRBV6-6 with TRBJ2-7; tentatively, D is TRBD2 (6 bases). The CDR3: CASSRGGGTYDPYEQYV. The CDR3 DNA reads as TGTGCCAGCAGTAGGGGAGGCGGCACCTACGATCCCTACGAGCAGTACGTC.